This is a list of T cell receptor beta chains from one sample in a study of CD8+ T cells in alopecia areata. The method was immunoSEQ multiplex PCR; TCRdb's version includes in-frame clones alone and lacks a portion of them. This table holds 140,000 to 150,000 clones, around 50% found once. Sequences were derived from CD4+ T cells sorted from blood, sampled at week 0. The source is a human donor with alopecia areata. The CDR3 runs from the conserved cysteine through the conserved F or W. D genes are given only for firm matches. Only some rows state a clone size, as once, few, many or a class for expanded clones.

D	V	J	size	CDR3	DNA
-	TRBV5-1	TRBJ1-5	few	CASSLEPGSGNQPQHF	TGCGCCAGCAGCTTGGAACCAGGCTCTGGCAATCAGCCCCAGCATTTT
-	TRBV7-2	TRBJ2-2	-	CASSLPGGRNTGELFF	TGTGCCAGCAGCCTTCCAGGGGGGCGCAACACCGGGGAGCTGTTTTTT
TRBD2	TRBV7-2	TRBJ2-3	-	CASSVGGGTDTQYF	TGTGCCAGCAGTGTCGGCGGGGGGACAGATACGCAGTATTTT
-	TRBV4-1	TRBJ2-4	-	CASSQEMGFKNIQYF	TGCGCCAGCAGCCAAGAAATGGGATTCAAAAACATTCAGTACTTC
-	TRBV29-1	TRBJ2-5	-	CSVGRLAETQYF	TGCAGCGTTGGGCGGCTCGCCGAGACCCAGTACTTC
-	TRBV25-1	TRBJ2-7	-	CASSDEWQGAVYEQYF	TGTGCCAGCAGTGATGAGTGGCAGGGTGCGGTCTACGAGCAGTACTTC
-	TRBV28	TRBJ1-1	-	CASILNTEAFF	TGTGCCAGCATTTTGAACACTGAAGCTTTCTTT
-	TRBV29-1	TRBJ2-5	few	CSVERETQYF	TGCAGCGTTGAGAGAGAGACCCAGTACTTC
TRBD2	TRBV4-3	TRBJ2-5	-	CASSHREGTETQYF	TGCGCCAGCAGCCACCGGGAGGGAACGGAGACCCAGTACTTC
-	TRBV30	TRBJ1-1	-	CAWSVYWTSSMNTEAFF	TGTGCCTGGAGTGTATACTGGACCTCCTCCATGAACACTGAAGCTTTCTTT